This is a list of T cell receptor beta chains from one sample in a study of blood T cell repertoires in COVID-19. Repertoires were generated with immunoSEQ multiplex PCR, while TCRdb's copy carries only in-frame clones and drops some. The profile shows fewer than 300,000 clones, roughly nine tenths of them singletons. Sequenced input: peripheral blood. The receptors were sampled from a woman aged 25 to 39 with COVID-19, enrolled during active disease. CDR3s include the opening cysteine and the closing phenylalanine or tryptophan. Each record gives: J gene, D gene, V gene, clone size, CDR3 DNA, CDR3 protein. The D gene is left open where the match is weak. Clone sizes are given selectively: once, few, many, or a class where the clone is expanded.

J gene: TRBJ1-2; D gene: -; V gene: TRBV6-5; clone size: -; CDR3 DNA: TGTGCCAGCAGTCGAGGGACAAGCCATGGCTACACCTTC; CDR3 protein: CASSRGTSHGYTF
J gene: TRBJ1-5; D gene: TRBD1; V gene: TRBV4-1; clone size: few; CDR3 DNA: TGCGCCAGCAGCCAGGGACAGGGACATCAGCCCCAGCATTTT; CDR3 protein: CASSQGQGHQPQHF
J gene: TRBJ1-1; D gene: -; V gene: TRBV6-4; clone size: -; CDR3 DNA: TGTGCCAGCAGTGACTCGGGGGCGGGCACTGAAGCTTTCTTT; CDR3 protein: CASSDSGAGTEAFF
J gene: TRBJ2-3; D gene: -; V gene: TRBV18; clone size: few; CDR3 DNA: TGTGCCAGCTCACCAAAGGGGGATACGCAGTATTTT; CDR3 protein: CASSPKGDTQYF
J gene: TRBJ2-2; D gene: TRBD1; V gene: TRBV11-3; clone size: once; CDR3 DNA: TGTGCCAGCAGCCCAGGGACAGGGAACACCGGGGAGCTGTTTTTT; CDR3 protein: CASSPGTGNTGELFF
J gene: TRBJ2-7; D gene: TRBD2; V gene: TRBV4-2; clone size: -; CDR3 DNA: TGTGCCAGCAGCCAAGATAGCGGGTCGTTCTACGAGCAGTACTTC; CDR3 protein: CASSQDSGSFYEQYF
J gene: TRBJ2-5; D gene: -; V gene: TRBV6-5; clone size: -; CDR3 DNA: TGTGCCAGCAGTCCTAGAGGGGGTGTACAAGAGACCCAGTACTTC; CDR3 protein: CASSPRGGVQETQYF
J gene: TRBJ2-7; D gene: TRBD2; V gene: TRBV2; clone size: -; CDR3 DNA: TGTGCCAGCCTTAGCAGGTCGGGACTAGCTTACGAGCAGTACTTC; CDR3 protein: CASLSRSGLAYEQYF
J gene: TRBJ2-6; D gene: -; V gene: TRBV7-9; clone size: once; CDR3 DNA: TGTGCCAGCAGCGTCTCCTCTGGGGCCAACGTCCTGACTTTC; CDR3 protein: CASSVSSGANVLTF
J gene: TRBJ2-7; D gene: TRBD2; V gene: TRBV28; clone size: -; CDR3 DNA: TGTGCCACCGGGACTAGCGGTACCTACGAGCAGTACTTC; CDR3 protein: CATGTSGTYEQYF
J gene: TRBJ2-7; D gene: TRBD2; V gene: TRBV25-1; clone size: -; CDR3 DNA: TGTGCCAGCAGTGAATCCGGCCAGCGGGAGGGCGAGCAGTACTTC; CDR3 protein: CASSESGQREGEQYF
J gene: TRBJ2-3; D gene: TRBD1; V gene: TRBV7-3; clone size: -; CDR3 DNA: TGTGCCAGCAGCTCATCATCACAGGGGGGTTACACAGATACGCAGTATTTT; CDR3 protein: CASSSSSQGGYTDTQYF
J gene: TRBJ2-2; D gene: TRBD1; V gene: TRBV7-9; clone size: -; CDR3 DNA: TGTGCCAGCAACTTAGACAGGGGTGGTACCGGGGAGCTGTTTTTT; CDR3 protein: CASNLDRGGTGELFF
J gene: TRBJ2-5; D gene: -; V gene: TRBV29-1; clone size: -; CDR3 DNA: TGCAGCGTTGAGGCAGGCCTGAAAGAGACCCAGTACTTC; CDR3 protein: CSVEAGLKETQYF
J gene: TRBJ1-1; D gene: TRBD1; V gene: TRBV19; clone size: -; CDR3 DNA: TGTGCCAGTAGCCCGACAGGGGGCGCGGGCATGAGAGCTTTCTTT; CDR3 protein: CASSPTGGAGMRAFF
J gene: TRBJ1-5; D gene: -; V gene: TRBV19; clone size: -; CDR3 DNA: TGTGCCAGTAGCATAGGGGGAGGCGGTTATCAGCCCCAGCATTTT; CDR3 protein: CASSIGGGGYQPQHF
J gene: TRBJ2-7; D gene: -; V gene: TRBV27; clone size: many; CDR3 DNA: TGTGCCAGCAGTTCCACTTACTACGAGCAGTACTTC; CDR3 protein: CASSSTYYEQYF
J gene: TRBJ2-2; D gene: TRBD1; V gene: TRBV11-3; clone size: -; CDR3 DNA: TGTGCCAGCAGCTTGGGCAGGGGGTCCGATGAGCTGTTTTTT; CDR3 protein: CASSLGRGSDELFF
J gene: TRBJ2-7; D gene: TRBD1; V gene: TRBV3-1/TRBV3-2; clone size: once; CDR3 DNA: TGTGCCAGCAGCCAGGGCCCACAGGGGGGCTACGAGCAGTACTTC; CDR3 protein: CASSQGPQGGYEQYF
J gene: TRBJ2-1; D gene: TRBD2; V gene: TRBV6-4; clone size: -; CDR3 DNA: TGTGCCAGCAGCCACCTTCTAGCGGAGTACAATGAGCAGTTCTTC; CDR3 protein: CASSHLLAEYNEQFF
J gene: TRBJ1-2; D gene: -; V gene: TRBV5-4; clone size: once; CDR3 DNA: TGTGCCAGCAGCTTGGCAGGGAACTATGGCTACACCTTC; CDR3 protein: CASSLAGNYGYTF
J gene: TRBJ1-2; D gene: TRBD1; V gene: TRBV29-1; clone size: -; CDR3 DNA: TGCAGCGTTGAGTGGGACAGGTTAGGGGGCTACACCTTC; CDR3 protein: CSVEWDRLGGYTF
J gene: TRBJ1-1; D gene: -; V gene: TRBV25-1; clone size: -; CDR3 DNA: TGTGCCAGCAGAAGGGGGGGGAACACTGAAGCTTTCTTT; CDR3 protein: CASRRGGNTEAFF
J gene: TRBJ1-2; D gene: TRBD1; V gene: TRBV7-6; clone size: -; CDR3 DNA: TGTGCCAGCAGCTTAGGGCAGGGGGCGCGGTATGGCTACACCTTC; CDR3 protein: CASSLGQGARYGYTF
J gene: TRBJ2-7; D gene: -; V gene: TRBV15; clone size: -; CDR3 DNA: TGTGCCACCAGCAGATCGACAGAGGCCTACGAGCAGTACTTC; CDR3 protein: CATSRSTEAYEQYF
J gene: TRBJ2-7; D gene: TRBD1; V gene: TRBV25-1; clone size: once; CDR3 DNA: TGTGCCAGCAGGGGGACAGGGGACTACGAGCAGTACTTC; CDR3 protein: CASRGTGDYEQYF
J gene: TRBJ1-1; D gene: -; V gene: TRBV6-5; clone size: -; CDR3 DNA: TGTGCCAGCAGTTACGGGGCGGGAAACACTGAAGCTTTCTTT; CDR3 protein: CASSYGAGNTEAFF
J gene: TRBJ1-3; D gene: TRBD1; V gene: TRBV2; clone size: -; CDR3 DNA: TGTGCCAGCAGTGTCGGCAGGGGGCCCTCTGGAAACACCATATATTTT; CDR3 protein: CASSVGRGPSGNTIYF
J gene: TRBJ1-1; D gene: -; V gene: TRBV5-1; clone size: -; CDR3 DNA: TGCGCCAGCAGCTTTGTGACAGGACCCGTTGAAGCTTTCTTT; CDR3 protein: CASSFVTGPVEAFF
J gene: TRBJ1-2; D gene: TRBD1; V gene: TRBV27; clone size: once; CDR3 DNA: TGTGCCAGCAGTCCTCTGCCCGGACAGGGCTCGGAGGGAGACTATGGCTACACCTTC; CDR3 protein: CASSPLPGQGSEGDYGYTF
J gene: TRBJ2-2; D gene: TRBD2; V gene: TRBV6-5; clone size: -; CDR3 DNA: TGTGCCAGCATGGATAGCGGGAGAGCCGGGGAGCTGTTTTTT; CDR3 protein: CASMDSGRAGELFF
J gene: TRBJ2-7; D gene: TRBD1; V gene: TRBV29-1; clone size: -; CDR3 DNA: TGCAGCGTGCGGACAGGGCTCCAACTCTACGAGCAGTACTTC; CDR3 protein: CSVRTGLQLYEQYF
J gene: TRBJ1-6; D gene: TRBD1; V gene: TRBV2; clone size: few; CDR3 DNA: TGTGCCAGCAGCCTAGACCATCGACAGGGGAATTCACCCCTCCACTTT; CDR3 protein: CASSLDHRQGNSPLHF
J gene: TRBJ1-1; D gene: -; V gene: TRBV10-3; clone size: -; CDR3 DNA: TGTGCCATAGGACAGCTGAACACTGAAGCTTTCTTT; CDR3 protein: CAIGQLNTEAFF
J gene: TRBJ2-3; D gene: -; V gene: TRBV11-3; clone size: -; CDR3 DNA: TGTGCCAGCAGCTTAGCTGGCGGGAGCACAGATACGCAGTATTTT; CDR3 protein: CASSLAGGSTDTQYF
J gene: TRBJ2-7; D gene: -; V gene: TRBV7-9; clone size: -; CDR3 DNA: TGTGCCAGCAGCTTATTTCCGGACGGGACCTACGAGCAGTACTTC; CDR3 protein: CASSLFPDGTYEQYF
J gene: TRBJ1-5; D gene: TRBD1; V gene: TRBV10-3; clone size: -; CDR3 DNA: TGTGCCATCAGTGAGGACAGGGATCAGCCCCAGCATTTT; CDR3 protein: CAISEDRDQPQHF
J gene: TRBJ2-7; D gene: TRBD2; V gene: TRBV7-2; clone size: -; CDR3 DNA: TGTGCCAGCAGCGGGGGGGGACTAGCGGGTGGCTACGAGCAGTACTTC; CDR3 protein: CASSGGGLAGGYEQYF
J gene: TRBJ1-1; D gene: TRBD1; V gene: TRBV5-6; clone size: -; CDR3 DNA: TGTGCCAGCAGCCCGGACAGGCTTAACACTGAAGCTTTCTTT; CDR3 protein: CASSPDRLNTEAFF
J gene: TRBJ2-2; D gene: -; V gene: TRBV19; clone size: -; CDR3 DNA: TGTGCCGTCCAAGGCATGCGGGCCGGGGAGCTGTTTTTT; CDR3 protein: CAVQGMRAGELFF
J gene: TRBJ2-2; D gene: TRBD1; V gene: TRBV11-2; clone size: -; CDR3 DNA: TGTGCCAGCAGCTTTCCAACCGGTGGGGACAGAGCAAACACCGGGGAGCTGTTTTTT; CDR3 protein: CASSFPTGGDRANTGELFF
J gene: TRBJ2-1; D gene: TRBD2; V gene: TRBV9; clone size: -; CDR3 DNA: TGTGCCAGCAGCGTAGGGGGTAGCGGGTACTTCTCCTACAATGAGCAGTTCTTC; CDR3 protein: CASSVGGSGYFSYNEQFF
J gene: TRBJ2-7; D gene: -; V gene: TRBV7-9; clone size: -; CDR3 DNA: TGTGCCAGCAGCTTATCCGGGTCCCCCTACGAGCAGTACTTC; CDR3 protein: CASSLSGSPYEQYF
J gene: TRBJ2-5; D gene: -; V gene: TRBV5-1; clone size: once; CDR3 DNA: TGCGCCAGCAGCTTGGTTTCGGGCGGGGTGGAAGAGACCCAGTACTTC; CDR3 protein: CASSLVSGGVEETQYF
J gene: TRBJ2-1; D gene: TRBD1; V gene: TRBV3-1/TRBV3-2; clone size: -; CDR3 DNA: TGTGCCAGCAGCCGCCTGGGGGGGACAGGGGGCCATGAGCAGTTCTTC; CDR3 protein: CASSRLGGTGGHEQFF